What follows describes a single T cell receptor (beta chain). Its antigen is still unknown. The data belong to a study of PD-1 blockade in mismatch repair-deficient tumors. Study-level information: Enrolled about 2012-2016, patients had progressing, pretreated mismatch repair-deficient cancers of 12 types. Study-level findings and limits: After pembrolizumab, tumor-resident clones rose rapidly, then generally contracted before radiologic responses.

PCR or immunohistochemistry showed mismatch repair deficiency in every enrolled patient. TCR sequencing covered a few patients who responded to pembrolizumab. The method was immunoSEQ multiplex PCR; TCRdb's version includes in-frame clones alone and lacks a portion of them. The repertoire consists of some 120,000 clones, with roughly 80% occurring once and the leading ten covering about 4.5%. The germline V gene has CDR1 SGHRS and CDR2 YFSETQ. This CDR3 has 15 residues. The trim removed 4 bases at V and 4 bases at J, leaving 5 bases unmatched. The clonotype comes from an adult with mismatch repair-deficient cancer. This sequence joins TRBV5-1 and TRBJ2-3; 11 nucleotides agree with TRBD2. The sequenced sample was peripheral blood, obtained 60 weeks after starting pembrolizumab. The CDR3 DNA sequence: TGCGCCAGCAGCGCGCTACTAGCGGGAGCAGATACGCAGTATTTT. This encodes CASSALLAGADTQYF.